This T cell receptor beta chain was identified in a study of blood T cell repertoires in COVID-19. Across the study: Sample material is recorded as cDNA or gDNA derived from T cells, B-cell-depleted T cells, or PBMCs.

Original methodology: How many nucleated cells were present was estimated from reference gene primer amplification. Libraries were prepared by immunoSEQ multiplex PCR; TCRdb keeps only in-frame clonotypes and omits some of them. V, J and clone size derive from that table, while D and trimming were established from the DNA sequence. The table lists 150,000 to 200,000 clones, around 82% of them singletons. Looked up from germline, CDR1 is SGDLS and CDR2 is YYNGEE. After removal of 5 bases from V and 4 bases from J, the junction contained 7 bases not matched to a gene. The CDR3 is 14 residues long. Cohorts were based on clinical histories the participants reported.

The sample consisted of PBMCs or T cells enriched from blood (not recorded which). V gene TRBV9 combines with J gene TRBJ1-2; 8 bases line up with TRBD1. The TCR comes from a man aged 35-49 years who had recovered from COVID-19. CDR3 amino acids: CASRVTGVSYGYTF. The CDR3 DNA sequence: TGTGCCAGCAGGGTGACAGGGGTAAGCTATGGCTACACCTTC.